The 10 T cell receptor beta chains given below trace back to one sample, sequenced in a study of T-cell reconstitution after alpha-beta-depleted transplantation in children. Unique molecular identifiers were built into the TCRbeta library. TCRdb re-called the PCR reads through MiXCR, storing one row per CDR3 protein. Seen here are some 340,000 distinct CDR3 sequences, about 9.3% observed once, and the top ten hold around 2.4%. The sequenced sample was PBMCs from the stem cell graft donor, obtained from the stem cell graft. Receptors were obtained from a human donor who donated a stem cell graft to a child with acute lymphoblastic leukemia.

The V and J genes are TRBV10-3 and TRBJ2-7, with a weak D call TRBD2 (6 bases). The germline V and J ends were trimmed by 7 bases and 5 bases, with 12 bases remaining between them. This CDR3 region has 12 residues. Germline V lookup: CDR1 ENHRY, CDR2 SYGVKD. CDR3 DNA sequence: TGTGCCATCAAGGAGGGGAACGACGAGCAGTACTTC. Translating it yields CAIKEGNDEQYF.

This CDR3 reads CASSIYSYGYTF. Here the CDR3 DNA reads TGTGCCAGTAGCATCTACAGCTATGGCTACACCTTC. This chain joins TRBV19 and TRBJ1-2; D gene unclear. The germline CDR1 and CDR2 sequences are LNHDA and SQIVND (reference sequence). Trimming removed 6 bases at V and 4 bases at J, with 9 bases between. CDR3 length: 12 amino acids.

This clonotype has only a few counts. The chain has TRBV29-1 and TRBJ1-1; D possibly corresponds to TRBD1 (6 bases). The V end lost 4 bases, the J end lost 3 bases, and 9 bases lay between the germline ends. Germline V gene lookup returns CDR1 SQVTM and CDR2 ANQGSEA. This CDR3 is 12 amino acids long. This CDR3 reads CSVVAGDTEAFF. CDR3 nucleotides: TGCAGCGTTGTCGCAGGGGACACTGAAGCTTTCTTT.

This clonotype turned up a few times. The chain recombines TRBV4-2 with TRBJ1-6; D not certain. The germline V gene encodes CDR1 LGHNA and CDR2 YNFKEQ. The length of the CDR3 is 14 residues. Trimming stripped 0 bases from V and 4 bases from J, with 4 bases between. The CDR3 sequence is CASSQDGYNSPLHF. The CDR3 bases are TGTGCCAGCAGCCAAGACGGATATAATTCACCCCTCCACTTT.

The gene calls are TRBV2 and TRBJ2-1; D not certain. The CDR3 contains 15 residues. V lost 1 base to trimming and J lost 0 bases, with 7 bases between them. The germline V gene encodes CDR1 SNHLY and CDR2 FYNNEI. The CDR3 DNA sequence: TGTGCCAGCAGTGAAGTGGCCAGCTCCTACAATGAGCAGTTCTTC. This gives the protein CASSEVASSYNEQFF.

Only a few counts were recorded for this clonotype. The CDR3 is CASSYRGKNTGELFF. CDR3 coding DNA: TGCGCCAGCAGCTACAGGGGAAAGAACACCGGGGAGCTGTTTTTT. The chain combines TRBV5-1 with TRBJ2-2; 7 bases are a match to TRBD1. This CDR3 is built from 15 residues. V was pared by 3 bases and J by 1 base, with 3 bases of the junction left unmatched. Germline CDR1 and CDR2: SGHRS and YFSETQ.

Comments on this clonotype: No conserved phenylalanine or tryptophan is present at the end of the CDR3, so a read error is the likely explanation. V and J are TRBV27 and TRBJ2-7, with 9 positions matching TRBD1. In germline, CDR1 is MNHEY, CDR2 SMNVEV (reference sequence). Unmatched junction bases numbered 8, after V lost 8 bases and J lost 0 bases. This CDR3 region has 15 residues. CDR3 DNA: TGTGCCAGCGGCGGGACAGGGTCGAGCTCCTACGAGCAGTACTCC. It encodes CASGGTGSSSYEQYS.

This clonotype was seen many times. This chain joins TRBV20-1 and TRBJ2-7; D gene uncertain. Germline CDR1 and CDR2: DFQATT and SNEGSKA (reference sequence). The ends were cut back, 3 bases at V and 2 bases at J, with 8 bases in the middle. The CDR3 runs to 12 residues. CDR3 nucleotide sequence: TGCAGTGCTAGGGACCTCACCTACGAGCAGTACTTC. It translates to CSARDLTYEQYF.

The chain joins TRBV11-2 to TRBJ2-1, with 14 nucleotides matching TRBD2. J lost 7 bases, V lost 4 bases, and 15 bases had no gene match. Germline V CDR1 and CDR2: SGHAT, FQNNGV. The CDR3 is 19 residues long. Here the CDR3 reads CASSYSGTSGSIGRNEQFF. CDR3 sequence (DNA): TGTGCCAGCAGCTACTCCGGGACTAGCGGGAGCATAGGGAGGAATGAGCAGTTCTTC.

This clonotype was detected a few times. The chain has TRBV6-1 and TRBJ1-5, with D perhaps TRBD1 (5 bases). CDR3 length equals 16 residues. V shed 6 bases and J shed 2 bases, with 17 bases lying between them. Germline CDR1 reads MNHNS; CDR2 reads SASEGT. CDR3 sequence (DNA): TGTGCCAGCAGGCCCTCCCAGGGAGGACGCAATCAGCCCCAGCATTTT. It encodes CASRPSQGGRNQPQHF.